These 13 T cell receptor beta chains were all obtained from the same sample, sequenced in a study of blood T cell repertoires in COVID-19. The table came from immunoSEQ multiplex PCR; TCRdb's copy has only in-frame clones and leaves some out. The table records about 440,000 clones, about 90% of them present only once. Material for sequencing was PBMCs or T cells enriched from blood (not recorded which). All receptors come from a young woman with acute COVID-19.

The chain has TRBV29-1 and TRBJ1-2; 7 bases agree with TRBD1. CDR3 size: 12 residues. The germline V gene has CDR1 SQVTM and CDR2 ANQGSEA. Losses at the gene ends were 8 bases for V and 5 bases for J; bases not matched to a gene: 8. The CDR3, as DNA: TGCAGCATGGACAGGTTGATATATGGCTACACCTTC. It codes for CSMDRLIYGYTF. Combining the CDR3 with reference TRBV29-1 and TRBJ1-2 gives the whole variable domain SAVISQKPSRDICQRGTSLTIQCQVDSQVTMMFWYRQQPGQSLTLIATANQGSEATYESGFVIDKFPISRPNLTFSTLTVSNMSPEDSSIYLCSMDRLIYGYTFGSGTRLTVV.

This clone was picked up one time. V gene TRBV19 combines with J gene TRBJ1-1, with 7 bases that match TRBD1. The CDR3 runs 16 residues. Germline V gene sequence: CDR1 LNHDA, CDR2 SQIVND (reference sequence). Unmatched junction bases numbered 10, after V lost 5 bases and J lost 1 base. CDR3 coding DNA: TGTGCCAGTAGTCCCGGGACAGTAAAAGGGAACACTGAAGCTTTCTTT. Protein sequence: CASSPGTVKGNTEAFF.

The V call is TRBV3-1 (or the pseudogene TRBV3-2), the J call TRBJ1-1; possibly TRBD1 for D (6 bases). With 6 bases removed from V and 0 bases from J, the gap between germline ends came to 11 bases. Germline V lookup: CDR1 LGHDT, CDR2 YNNKEL (reference sequence). This CDR3 is built from 14 residues. The CDR3 loop is CASRLTGLNTEAFF. CDR3 bases: TGTGCCAGCAGACTGACAGGCTTGAACACTGAAGCTTTCTTT.

As for this clone: At one end the junction does not follow the germline gene, possibly because of a read error. The V gene is TRBV27, the J gene TRBJ1-1; D might be TRBD1 (5 bases). Germline CDR1 is MNHEY and CDR2 is SMNVEV (reference sequence). This CDR3 has 17 amino acids. In nucleotides, the CDR3 is TGTGCCAGCAGTGTATCTGACAGAACCCTCCCACCTGGTGAAGCTTTCTTT. Amino acid sequence: CASSVSDRTLPPGEAFF.

The chain is built from TRBV28 and TRBJ2-1; the match to TRBD2 covers 13 bases. Germline lookup yields CDR1 MDHEN and CDR2 SYDVKM. The CDR3 has 15 residues. Trimming cost V 7 bases and J 9 bases; bases outside gene matches: 9. CDR3 DNA: TGTGCCAGCACCCCCGGACTAGCGGGAGCAGGTGAGCAGTTCTTC. Translated, it gives CASTPGLAGAGEQFF.

The V call is TRBV15, the J call TRBJ2-7; 8 bases are a match to TRBD1. Germline CDR1 is LNHNV and CDR2 is YYDKDF (reference sequence). The CDR3 length is 13 residues. The ends lost 2 bases at V and 6 bases at J; junction bases unmatched: 3. The chain's CDR3 is CATSRLTGGEQYF. The CDR3 DNA sequence: TGTGCCACCAGCAGACTTACAGGGGGCGAGCAGTACTTC.

The V gene is TRBV25-1, the J gene TRBJ1-2, with D perhaps matching TRBD1 (5 bases). Trimming removed 4 bases at V and 8 bases at J, with 17 bases between. The CDR3 is 14 residues long. CDR1 is MGHDK and CDR2 is SYGVNS in the germline V gene. CDR3: CASSVPGLSKGYTF. The CDR3 DNA sequence: TGTGCCAGCAGTGTACCGGGACTCTCAAAAGGCTACACCTTC.

The chain couples TRBV28 to TRBJ1-2; a possible D gene is TRBD1 (5 bases). The V end was cut by 3 bases, the J end by 9 bases, with 17 bases between. CDR1 MDHEN and CDR2 SYDVKM come from the germline V gene. The CDR3 spans 14 residues. Here the CDR3 DNA reads TGTGCCAGCAGTTTTTTCGGCGGACAAAGTCGCTACACCTTC. Translation: CASSFFGGQSRYTF.

The J gene is TRBJ1-5, the V gene TRBV9; 8 bases fit TRBD1. This CDR3 is built from 15 residues. CDR1 is SGDLS, CDR2 YYNGEE, per germline. J lost 3 bases, V lost 4 bases, and 6 bases had no gene match. The CDR3 loop reads CASSLGQGVNQPQHF. CDR3 sequence (DNA): TGTGCCAGCAGCCTTGGACAGGGCGTCAATCAGCCCCAGCATTTT.

J is TRBJ1-1 and V is TRBV21-1; the D call in the table, TRBD1, was not verified against the DNA. TRBV21-1 is tagged as a pseudogene. The CDR3 has 17 residues. The CDR3 is CASSKSGTGTMNTEAFF. The DNA for the CDR3 is TGTGCCAGCAGCAAATCGGGGACAGGGACCATGAACACTGAAGCTTTCTTT.

The chain combines TRBV14 with TRBJ1-3; D uncertain. The V gene's germline CDR1 is SGHDN and CDR2 FVKESK. The CDR3 spans 13 residues. The V end was cut by 3 bases, the J end by 0 bases, with 3 bases between. The CDR3 protein is CASSHSSGNTIYF. DNA for the CDR3: TGTGCCAGCAGCCACAGCTCTGGAAACACCATATATTTT. Filled out from reference TRBV14 and TRBJ1-3, the complete variable domain reads EAGVTQFPSHSVIEKGQTVTLRCDPISGHDNLYWYRRVMGKEIKFLLHFVKESKQDESGMPNNRFLAERTGGTYSTLKVQPAELEDSGVYFCASSHSSGNTIYFGEGSWLTVV.

V gene TRBV3-1 (or the pseudogene TRBV3-2) combines with J gene TRBJ2-1; 7 bases map to TRBD2. The CDR3 contains 15 residues. Trimming at V came to 5 bases and at J to 3 bases, leaving 7 bases not matched to a gene. Germline assignment: CDR1 LGHDT and CDR2 YNNKEL (reference sequence). The DNA of the CDR3 is TGTGCCAGCAGCGAACTAGCGCGCCACTACAATGAGCAGTTCTTC. It encodes CASSELARHYNEQFF.

Notes on this clone: The sample carries other DNA sequences with the same CDR3. The chain uses TRBV18 and TRBJ1-3; TRBD1 matches at 7 bases. The CDR3 loop spans 15 amino acids. Germline V CDR1 and CDR2: KGHSH, LQKENI. V lost 6 bases, J lost 4 bases, and 9 bases stayed unmatched. CDR3 protein: CASSPRTGAGNTIYF. CDR3 in DNA: TGTGCCAGCTCGCCTCGGACAGGCGCGGGAAACACCATATATTTT.